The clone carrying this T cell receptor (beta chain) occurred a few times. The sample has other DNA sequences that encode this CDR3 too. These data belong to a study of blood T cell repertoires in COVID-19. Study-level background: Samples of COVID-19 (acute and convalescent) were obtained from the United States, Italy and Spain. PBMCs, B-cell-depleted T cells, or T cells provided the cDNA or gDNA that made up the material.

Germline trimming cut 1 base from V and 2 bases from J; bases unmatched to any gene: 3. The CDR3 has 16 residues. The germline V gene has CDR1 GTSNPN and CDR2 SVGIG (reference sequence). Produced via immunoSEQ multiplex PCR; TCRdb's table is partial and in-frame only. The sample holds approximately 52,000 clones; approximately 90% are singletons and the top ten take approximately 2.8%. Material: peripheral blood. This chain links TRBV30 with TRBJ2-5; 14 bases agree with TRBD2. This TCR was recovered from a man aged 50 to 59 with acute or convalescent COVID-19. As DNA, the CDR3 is TGTGCCTGGAGTGGACTAGCGGGGGGGGCACAAGAGACCCAGTACTTC. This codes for CAWSGLAGGAQETQYF.